This passage covers 23 T cell receptor beta chains from one sample sequenced in a study of blood T cell repertoires in COVID-19. Profiled with immunoSEQ multiplex PCR; TCRdb holds only in-frame clones, not every one. The sample lists approximately 130,000 clones; roughly 79% were seen once. The sequenced sample was peripheral blood. These receptors were collected from an older woman with active or convalescent COVID-19.

In nucleotides, the CDR3 is TGCGCCAGCAGACAGGGGTCTAATGAAAAACTGTTTTTT. It translates to CASRQGSNEKLFF. The rearrangement joins TRBV5-1 to TRBJ1-4, with 7 bases fitting TRBD1. J gave up 3 bases and V 5 bases, and 1 base lay outside the gene matches. The CDR3 is 13 amino acids. The V gene's germline CDR1 is SGHRS and CDR2 YFSETQ.

The chain recombines TRBV7-9 with TRBJ2-5, with 10 bases matching TRBD2. This CDR3 is 16 amino acids long. CDR1 and CDR2 (germline): SEHNR, FQNEAQ (reference sequence). The trim removed 5 bases at V and 5 bases at J, leaving 11 bases unmatched. The CDR3 bases are TGTGCCAGCAGCCTCCCAAGTCCAGCGGGGGGGGAGACCCAGTACTTC. Encoded protein: CASSLPSPAGGETQYF. Drawing the rest from reference TRBV7-9 and TRBJ2-5, the complete variable domain is DTGVSQNPRHKITKRGQNVTFRCDPISEHNRLYWYRQTLGQGPEFLTYFQNEAQLEKSRLLSDRFSAERPKGSFSTLEIQRTEQGDSAMYLCASSLPSPAGGETQYFGPGTRLLVL.

The rearrangement joins TRBV15 to TRBJ1-4; perhaps TRBD1 as D (5 bases). Trimming removed 0 bases from V and 8 bases from J, with 16 bases in between. The CDR3 sequence is 16 residues long. Per the germline V gene, CDR1 is LNHNV and CDR2 is YYDKDF (reference sequence). The CDR3 region has the DNA TGTGCCACCAGCAGAGATAGGTTCGGGGGGGTCGAAAAACTGTTTTTT. It translates to CATSRDRFGGVEKLFF.

The J gene is TRBJ2-1, the V gene TRBV5-5; perhaps TRBD2 as D (6 bases). V gave up 1 base and J gave up 6 bases, with 17 bases separating them. Germline CDR1 reads SGHKS; CDR2 reads YYEKEE (reference sequence). This CDR3 region has 16 residues. DNA of the CDR3: TGTGCCAGCAGCTTGTTTGCGGGACTTACCTCCAATGAGCAGTTCTTC. It specifies CASSLFAGLTSNEQFF.

The rearrangement joins TRBV28 to TRBJ1-2, with 11 bases identical to TRBD1. There are 17 residues in the CDR3. CDR1 is MDHEN, CDR2 SYDVKM, per germline. Trimming at V came to 5 bases and at J to 4 bases, leaving 12 bases not matched to a gene. The DNA for the CDR3 is TGTGCCAGCAGTCCCCCGGGACAGGGGGAGACGTCCTATGGCTACACCTTC. Translation: CASSPPGQGETSYGYTF.

V is TRBV29-1 and J is TRBJ2-5; 10 bases fit TRBD1. The CDR3 extends over 14 amino acids. V gave up 6 bases and J gave up 5 bases; unmatched junction bases: 9. Per the germline V gene, CDR1 is SQVTM and CDR2 is ANQGSEA. The CDR3 is CSVEVTGGAETQYF. In DNA form, the CDR3 reads TGCAGCGTGGAGGTGACAGGGGGCGCCGAGACCCAGTACTTC.

This sequence joins TRBV10-2 and TRBJ1-2, with a tentative D call TRBD1 (5 bases). In germline, CDR1 is WSHSY, CDR2 SAAADI. V was clipped by 0 bases and J by 4 bases, with 12 bases between them. This CDR3 is 15 amino acids long. The CDR3 region has the DNA TGCGCCAGCAGTGAGTCGAGGGGAGGGTTCTATGGCTACACCTTC. This codes for CASSESRGGFYGYTF.

This clone has a single count. The chain recombines TRBV7-2 with TRBJ2-3; D perhaps matches TRBD1 (7 bases). The ends were cut back, 4 bases at V and 8 bases at J, with 22 bases in the middle. The CDR3 sequence is 16 residues long. Germline CDR1 is SGHTA and CDR2 is FQGNSA. CDR3 loop: CASSSRQGGGQSTQYF. The CDR3 DNA reads as TGTGCCAGCAGCTCCCGACAGGGTGGGGGGCAGAGTACGCAGTATTTT.

The V call is TRBV7-2, the J call TRBJ2-1, with 13 bases that match TRBD2. Losses at the gene ends were 4 bases for V and 7 bases for J; bases not matched to a gene: 7. Germline CDR1 is SGHTA and CDR2 is FQGNSA. This CDR3 spans 16 amino acids. CDR3 in amino acids: CASSSRTSGSRNEQFF. The CDR3 DNA reads as TGTGCCAGCAGCTCCCGGACTAGCGGGAGTAGGAATGAGCAGTTCTTC.

CDR3 DNA sequence: TGTGCCAGCAGCCAAGCCCCCCAGACTAACATTCAGTACTTC. Its translation is CASSQAPQTNIQYF. V is TRBV4-2 and J is TRBJ2-4, with unresolved D. Per the germline V gene, CDR1 is LGHNA and CDR2 is YNFKEQ. V was clipped by 1 base and J by 7 bases, with 11 bases between them. There are 14 residues in the CDR3.

This clone has a single count. The rearrangement joins TRBV6-5 to TRBJ2-7, with TRBD2 as a possible D gene (5 bases). The CDR3 runs to 14 residues. Germline V gene data show CDR1 as MNHEY and CDR2 as SVGAGI. V lost 8 bases to trimming and J lost 4 bases, with 18 bases between them. The CDR3, as DNA: TGTGCCAGCGCTGTCGGAGGAGATGGTTACGAGCAGTACTTC. Its translation is CASAVGGDGYEQYF.

This clone occurred once. This chain links TRBV19 with TRBJ1-4; unclear D gene. The CDR3 extends over 15 amino acids. Looked up from germline, CDR1 is LNHDA and CDR2 is SQIVND (reference sequence). Trimming removed 6 bases from V and 4 bases from J, with 15 bases in between. In DNA, the CDR3 is TGTGCCAGTAGACCCCTCGAGGCCTTTAATGAAAAACTGTTTTTT. This gives the protein CASRPLEAFNEKLFF.

V and J are TRBV19 and TRBJ1-1, with TRBD1 identical over 8 bases. The CDR3 is 15 residues long. Trimming removed 1 base from V and 3 bases from J; junction bases left unmatched: 4. Germline V gene lookup returns CDR1 LNHDA and CDR2 SQIVND (reference sequence). In nucleotides, the CDR3 is TGTGCCAGTAGTATAGCGGAGACAGGGGACACTGAAGCTTTCTTT. It specifies CASSIAETGDTEAFF.

V gene TRBV5-1 combines with J gene TRBJ1-1; 8 bases map to TRBD1. The germline V gene has CDR1 SGHRS and CDR2 YFSETQ. This CDR3 is built from 13 residues. Losses at the gene ends were 4 bases for V and 5 bases for J; bases not matched to a gene: 4. The CDR3 nucleotides read TGCGCCAGCAGCGAATACAGGGGGACTGAAGCTTTCTTT. Translated: CASSEYRGTEAFF.

The V call is TRBV6-4, the J call TRBJ1-1; TRBD1 matches at 7 bases. The CDR3 sequence is 14 residues long. The germline V gene encodes CDR1 MRHNA and CDR2 SNTAGT. After removal of 6 bases from V and 0 bases from J, the junction contained 4 bases not matched to a gene. The CDR3 nucleotides read TGTGCCAGCAGGCGGACAGGACTGAACACTGAAGCTTTCTTT. This codes for CASRRTGLNTEAFF.

This clone was recorded a few times. J is TRBJ2-7 and V is TRBV4-3, with 10 positions matching TRBD1. V dropped 1 base and J dropped 5; count of bases not matched to a gene: 2. CDR1 and CDR2 from the germline V gene are LGHNA and YSLEER. The CDR3 length is 14 residues. Here the CDR3 reads CASSQGQGADEQYF. Here the CDR3 DNA reads TGCGCCAGCAGCCAAGGACAGGGGGCCGACGAGCAGTACTTC.

The CDR3 sequence is CASSVGLAGNNEQFF. The CDR3 bases are TGTGCCAGCAGCGTTGGACTAGCGGGTAACAATGAGCAGTTCTTC. The chain joins TRBV5-6 to TRBJ2-1; 11 positions agree with TRBD2. The germline V gene encodes CDR1 SGHDT and CDR2 YYEEEE. The CDR3 loop spans 15 amino acids. With 4 bases clipped from V and 5 bases from J, the junction kept 5 bases outside the gene matches.

For this clone: Compared with germline, one end of the junction differs, possibly owing to a read error. The V and J genes are TRBV30 and TRBJ2-4; D possibly corresponds to TRBD1 (8 bases). The germline CDR1 and CDR2 sequences are GTSNPN and SVGIG (reference sequence). This CDR3 has 11 amino acids. The CDR3 region has the DNA TGTGCCTGGAGTACAGGGGGGGTACGCACATTC. Translating gives CAWSTGGVRTF.

This clone was counted only a few times. The chain employs TRBV6-5 and TRBJ2-5, with 14 bases lining up with TRBD2. This CDR3 region has 15 residues. Germline V gene data show CDR1 as MNHEY and CDR2 as SVGAGI. V trimming: 6 bases; J trimming: 2 bases; junction bases outside the gene matches: 2. CDR3 residues: CASRGLAGGQETQYF. As DNA, the CDR3 is TGTGCCAGCAGAGGACTAGCGGGAGGACAAGAGACCCAGTACTTC.

CDR3 sequence: CAISEGQGPGPQHF. CDR3 bases: TGTGCCATCAGTGAAGGACAGGGCCCAGGGCCCCAGCATTTT. The rearrangement joins TRBV10-3 to TRBJ1-5, with TRBD1 matching over 8 bases. Per germline, CDR1 ENHRY and CDR2 SYGVKD. CDR3 length: 14 amino acids. V was clipped by 3 bases and J by 9 bases; unmatched bases: 7.

The chain carries TRBV9 and TRBJ1-2, with 9 bases fitting TRBD1. Germline V gene data show CDR1 as SGDLS and CDR2 as YYNGEE. This CDR3 has 14 amino acids. With V trimmed by 3 bases and J by 8 bases, 8 bases remained unmatched. The CDR3 region has the DNA TGTGCCAGCAGCGCCGGGGACAGGGAGAAAGGCTACACCTTC. It specifies CASSAGDREKGYTF.

This chain joins TRBV30 and TRBJ1-1; 7 positions match TRBD1. Losses at the gene ends were 6 bases for V and 0 bases for J; bases not matched to a gene: 4. This CDR3 is built from 13 residues. Germline-derived CDR1 and CDR2 are GTSNPN and SVGIG (reference sequence). The CDR3 sequence: CACLTGLNTEAFF. In DNA form, the CDR3 reads TGTGCCTGCCTGACAGGGTTGAACACTGAAGCTTTCTTT.

This clone was found once. At the DNA level, this CDR3 is encoded by other sequences in the same sample as well. The genes are TRBV28 and TRBJ2-6; TRBD2 is a possible D gene (5 bases). The CDR3 contains 15 residues. V lost 4 bases to trimming and J lost 1 base, with 8 bases between them. CDR1 MDHEN and CDR2 SYDVKM come from the germline V gene. The CDR3 bases are TGTGCCAGCAGTTCGAGCGGATCTGGGGCCAACGTCCTGACTTTC. Translated: CASSSSGSGANVLTF.